This T cell receptor beta chain was retrieved from a study of cytomegalovirus exposure and HLA in healthy donors. Germline values: CDR1 MRHNA, CDR2 SNTAGT. Between the trimmed V and J ends, which lost 6 bases and 2 bases, there was a span of 16 bases. This CDR3 is 15 amino acids long. PCR involved 60 Vbeta and 13 Jbeta primers. Only in-frame clones appear in the TCRdb table, and some are missing; sequencing was by immunoSEQ multiplex PCR. Among about 140,000 clones listed, over 65% were seen once. The sequence derives from a female donor in good health and CMV-seronegative. The genes are TRBV6-4 and TRBJ2-5; possibly TRBD2 for D (5 bases). The sample was PBMCs. CDR3 sequence (DNA): TGTGCCAGCAGCGAGAGCGTGGACTCACAAGAGACCCAGTACTTC. It is translated as CASSESVDSQETQYF.